The clone carrying this T cell receptor (beta chain) came up a few times. This entry comes from a study of CD8+ T cells in alopecia areata. Treatment in this sample: oral pan-JAK inhibitor, 5-10 mg twice daily. RNA, once extracted, was reverse transcribed into cDNA for use as the sequencing template. Libraries were prepared by immunoSEQ multiplex PCR; TCRdb keeps only in-frame clonotypes and omits some of them. The table shows approximately 100,000 clones, with about 61% occurring only once. Germline V gives CDR1 SQVTM, CDR2 ANQGSEA. This CDR3 spans 11 amino acids. V gave up 6 bases and J gave up 0 bases, with 5 bases separating them.

The starting material was CD8+ T cells sorted from blood, obtained around week 55, from a patient treated with tofacitinib. The sequence was obtained from a human donor with alopecia areata. V usage is TRBV29-1 and J usage is TRBJ1-2; D call uncertain. CDR3 DNA: TGCAGCGTCAGAGCTAACTATGGCTACACCTTC. Protein: CSVRANYGYTF.